The rows below give T cell receptor beta chains drawn from one sample of a study of a mutant IDH1 vaccine in newly diagnosed glioma. The antigens these receptors bind are not known. The repertoire was sequenced with immunoSEQ multiplex PCR; TCRdb's copy has only in-frame clones and lacks some. The profile shows 45,000 to 55,000 clones, roughly 84% of them singletons. The sequencing here drew on PBMCs, taken from a glioma patient whose treatment included an IDH1 peptide vaccine. All receptors derive from a woman in her twenties or thirties with glioma. Some clones in this sample may be carry-over from other donors' samples. The CDR3 runs from the conserved cysteine through the conserved F or W. Each record gives: CDR3 length, V gene, J gene, CDR3 protein.

12	TRBV19	TRBJ2-2	CAAGRNTGELFF
14	TRBV5-8	TRBJ2-1	CASSLGQDWGEQFF
20	TRBV2	TRBJ1-3	CASSFVTGVSSVGSGNTIYF
13	TRBV2	TRBJ1-3	CASSDDTGNTIYF
12	TRBV2	TRBJ1-1	CASRATNTEAFF
16	TRBV19	TRBJ1-5	CASSIPPVPSNQPQHF
18	TRBV7-8	TRBJ2-4	CASSLGRRKSEVKNIQYF
14	TRBV30	TRBJ2-1	CAWRNPQAYNEQFF
13	TRBV7-9	TRBJ1-5	CATSKGPNQPQHF
14	TRBV2	TRBJ2-7	CASSEREGPHEQYF
14	TRBV29-1	TRBJ2-1	CSVAGGRSYNEQFF
20	TRBV4-1	TRBJ2-4	CASSQDFRGIGTAIKNIQYF
15	TRBV6-5	TRBJ1-2	CASSHQGGSNYGYTF
15	TRBV11-2	TRBJ1-5	CASSLTDSPNQPQHF
15	TRBV5-1	TRBJ1-3	CASSRDRVPGNTIYF
14	TRBV27	TRBJ1-2	CASSRGDRGHGYTF
14	TRBV7-2	TRBJ2-7	CASSPTSGRNEQYF
14	TRBV19	TRBJ2-5	CASSPWMYQETQYF
14	TRBV23-1	TRBJ1-1	CASSQSGADAEAFF
15	TRBV5-1	TRBJ1-2	CASSFGPAKTEGYTF
14	TRBV19	TRBJ2-3	CASRGATGTDTQYF
13	TRBV29-1	TRBJ2-7	CSAGQGESYEQYF
15	TRBV6-6	-	CASRPRGLSGYEQYF
11	TRBV9	TRBJ1-2	CASSALGGYTF
13	TRBV6-5	TRBJ2-2	CASSYANTGELFF
15	TRBV11-1	TRBJ2-7	CASRQTVGTYYEQYF